These 12 T cell receptor beta chains came from one sample sequenced in a study of OX40 agonist ivuxolimab in advanced cancers. Generated by immunoSEQ multiplex PCR, the TCRdb table keeps only in-frame clones and is missing some. The table lists approximately 68,000 clones, more than 70% of them singletons. Sequenced material: CD4+ or CD8+ T cells sorted from blood, taken in a trial of the OX40 agonist ivuxolimab. The receptors shown here come from an adult with an advanced solid tumor such as melanoma, head and neck, liver or kidney cancer.

This clone was observed once. The gene calls are TRBV2 and TRBJ2-1; 9 bases match TRBD2. CDR3 size: 15 residues. J lost 7 bases, V lost 6 bases, and 10 bases had no gene match. Germline CDR1 and CDR2: SNHLY and FYNNEI. The CDR3 bases are TGTGCCAGCAGACCCGGGACTAGCTGGTTAAATGAGCAGTTCTTC. It specifies CASRPGTSWLNEQFF. The whole variable domain, filled in from reference TRBV2 and TRBJ2-1, reads EPEVTQTPSHQVTQMGQEVILRCVPISNHLYFYWYRQILGQKVEFLVSFYNNEISEKSEIFDDQFSVERPDGSNFTLKIRSTKLEDSAMYFCASRPGTSWLNEQFFGPGTRLTVL.

This clone was seen once. CDR3 region: CASSLVRLAGQETQYF. The CDR3 bases are TGCGCCAGCAGCTTGGTGCGACTAGCAGGCCAAGAGACCCAGTACTTC. The V call is TRBV5-1, the J call TRBJ2-5; 7 bases are a match to TRBD2. The CDR3 has 16 residues. Germline V gene sequence: CDR1 SGHRS, CDR2 YFSETQ. V lost 0 bases, J lost 1 base, and 6 bases stayed unmatched.

This chain uses TRBV11-3 with TRBJ2-7; TRBD1 matches 8 bases. This CDR3 is 14 amino acids long. Germline V gene sequence: CDR1 SGHNT, CDR2 YENEEA. The V gene end was trimmed by 1 base and the J gene end by 5 bases; junction bases not matched to a gene: 4. The CDR3 sequence is CASSLGQGIHEQYF. As DNA, the CDR3 is TGTGCCAGCAGCTTAGGACAGGGGATCCACGAGCAGTACTTC. Supplemented by reference TRBV11-3 and TRBJ2-7, the full variable domain reads EAGVVQSPRYKIIEKKQPVAFWCNPISGHNTLYWYLQNLGQGPELLIRYENEEAVDDSQLPKDRFSAERLKGVDSTLKIQPAELGDSAVYLCASSLGQGIHEQYFGPGTRLTVT.

The gene calls are TRBV23-1 and TRBJ2-3; 9 positions match TRBD2. Being an ORF, TRBV23-1 has a function that is uncertain. This CDR3 contains 16 residues. The junction had 13 bases not matched to a gene; V was cut back by 9 bases and J by 3 bases. The CDR3 here is CARGPRTSADTDTQYF. CDR3 sequence (DNA): TGCGCCAGGGGACCCAGGACTAGCGCTGATACAGATACGCAGTATTTT.

V is TRBV7-2 and J is TRBJ2-7; D call uncertain. Trimming pared 2 bases from V and 7 bases from J, leaving 9 bases between. In germline, CDR1 is SGHTA, CDR2 FQGNSA. CDR3 size: 12 residues. The CDR3 DNA follows: TGTGCCAGCAGCTTAACGCCCTTTGAGCAGTACTTC. It translates to CASSLTPFEQYF.

This chain uses TRBV5-1 with TRBJ1-2; the D is unclear. This CDR3 is built from 12 residues. Deletions cut 7 bases from V and 3 bases from J, with 10 bases between. Per the germline V gene, CDR1 is SGHRS and CDR2 is YFSETQ. In DNA form, the CDR3 reads TGCGCCAGCCGCGTCGGGGACTATGGCTACACCTTC. Protein: CASRVGDYGYTF.

Worth noting for this clone: The same CDR3 arises from other DNA sequences in this sample as well. The chain joins TRBV7-6 to TRBJ2-3, with D perhaps matching TRBD1 (5 bases). Per germline, CDR1 SGHVS and CDR2 FNYEAQ. V lost 3 bases and J 2 bases, leaving 9 bases between the germline ends. The length of the CDR3 is 14 residues. CDR3 coding DNA: TGTGCCAGCAGCTTTCGACAGTCCACAGATACGCAGTATTTT. It specifies CASSFRQSTDTQYF.

This chain links TRBV6-6 with TRBJ2-1, with D hard to call. CDR3 length: 15 amino acids. The germline CDR1 and CDR2 sequences are MNHNY and SVGAGI (reference sequence). Trimming cost V 6 bases and J 0 bases, with 12 bases left between them. CDR3 region: CASSPDWSSYNEQFF. The CDR3 DNA reads TGTGCCAGCAGCCCCGACTGGAGCTCCTACAATGAGCAGTTCTTC.

The CDR3 bases are TGTGCCAGCAGTTTCTCACAGGGCACAGATACGCAGTATTTT. It is translated as CASSFSQGTDTQYF. The J gene is TRBJ2-3, the V gene TRBV27; D may be TRBD1 (5 bases). The V and J ends lost 3 bases and 1 base respectively, with 8 bases between them. Germline lookup yields CDR1 MNHEY and CDR2 SMNVEV (reference sequence). The CDR3 length is 14 residues.

The chain carries TRBV7-6 and TRBJ2-3, with no clear D. Germline V gives CDR1 SGHVS, CDR2 FNYEAQ. V was trimmed by 2 bases and J by 4 bases, leaving 4 bases between them. The CDR3 is 12 amino acids. The CDR3 DNA sequence: TGTGCCAGCAGCTTAAGGGCAGATACGCAGTATTTT. It specifies CASSLRADTQYF.

This clone was recorded only once. The chain employs TRBV2 and TRBJ1-4, with 9 positions matching TRBD1. The CDR3 sequence is 16 residues long. J lost 8 bases, V lost 6 bases, and 13 bases had no gene match. Germline CDR1 and CDR2: SNHLY and FYNNEI. In DNA, the CDR3 is TGTGCCAGCAGAATTTTGGGGACAGGGATAAAGGAAAAACTGTTTTTT. Amino acid sequence: CASRILGTGIKEKLFF.

The rearrangement joins TRBV5-1 to TRBJ1-6; weak D call: TRBD1 (5 bases). This CDR3 has 15 residues. Trimming cost V 0 bases and J 3 bases, with 7 bases left between them. CDR1 is SGHRS, CDR2 YFSETQ, per germline. The CDR3 loop is CASSLVGDYNSPLHF. The CDR3 DNA reads TGCGCCAGCAGCTTGGTGGGGGACTATAATTCACCCCTCCACTTT.